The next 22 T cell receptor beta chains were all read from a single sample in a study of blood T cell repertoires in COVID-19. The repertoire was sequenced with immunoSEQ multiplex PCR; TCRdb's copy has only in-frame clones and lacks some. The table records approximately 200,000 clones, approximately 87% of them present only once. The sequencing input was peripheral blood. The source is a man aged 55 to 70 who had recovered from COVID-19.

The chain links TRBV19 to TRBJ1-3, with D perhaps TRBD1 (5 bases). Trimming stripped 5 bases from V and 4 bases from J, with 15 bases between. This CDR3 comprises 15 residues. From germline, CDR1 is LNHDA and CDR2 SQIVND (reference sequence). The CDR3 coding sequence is TGTGCCAGTAGTCCCGCCAGGGATCCCGGAAACACCATATATTTT. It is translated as CASSPARDPGNTIYF.

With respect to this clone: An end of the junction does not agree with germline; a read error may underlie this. The CDR3 is CASSLGLSGRADEQFF. CDR3 DNA: TGCGCCAGCAGTTTGGGCCTTAGCGGGAGGGCAGATGAGCAGTTCTTC. The rearrangement uses TRBV5-1 and TRBJ2-1; 11 nucleotides line up with TRBD2. Looked up from germline, CDR1 is SGHRS and CDR2 is YFSETQ. This CDR3 is 16 amino acids long.

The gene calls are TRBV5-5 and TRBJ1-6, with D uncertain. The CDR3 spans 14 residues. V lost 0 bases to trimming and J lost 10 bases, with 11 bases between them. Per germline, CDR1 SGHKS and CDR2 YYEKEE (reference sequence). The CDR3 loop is CASSLDGLGSPLHF. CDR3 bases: TGTGCCAGCAGCTTGGATGGGCTCGGATCACCCCTCCACTTT.

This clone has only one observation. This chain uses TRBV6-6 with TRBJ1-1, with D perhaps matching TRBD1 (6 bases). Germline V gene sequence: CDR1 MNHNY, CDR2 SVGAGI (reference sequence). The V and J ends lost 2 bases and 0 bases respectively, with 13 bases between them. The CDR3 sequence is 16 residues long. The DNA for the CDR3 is TGTGCCAGCAGTTACCCGGACAGCATCATGAACACTGAAGCTTTCTTT. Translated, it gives CASSYPDSIMNTEAFF.

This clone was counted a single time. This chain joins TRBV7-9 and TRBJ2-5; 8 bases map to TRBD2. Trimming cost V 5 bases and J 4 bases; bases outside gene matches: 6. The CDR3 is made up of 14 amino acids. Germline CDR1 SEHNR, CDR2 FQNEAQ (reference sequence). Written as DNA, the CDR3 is TGTGCCAGCAGCCGGGCGGGAGGTAGAGAGACCCAGTACTTC. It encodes CASSRAGGRETQYF.

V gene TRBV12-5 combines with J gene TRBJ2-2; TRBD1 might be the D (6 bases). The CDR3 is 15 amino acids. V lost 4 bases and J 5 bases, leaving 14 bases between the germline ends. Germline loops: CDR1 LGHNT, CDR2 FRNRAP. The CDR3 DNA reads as TGTGCTAGTGGTTGGACAGTAGGGATAACCGGGGAGCTGTTTTTT. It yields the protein CASGWTVGITGELFF. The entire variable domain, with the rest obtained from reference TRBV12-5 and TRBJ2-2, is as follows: DARVTQTPRHKVTEMGQEVTMRCQPILGHNTVFWYRQTMMQGLELLAYFRNRAPLDDSGMPKDRFSAEMPDATLATLKIQPSEPRDSAVYFCASGWTVGITGELFFGEGSRLTVL.

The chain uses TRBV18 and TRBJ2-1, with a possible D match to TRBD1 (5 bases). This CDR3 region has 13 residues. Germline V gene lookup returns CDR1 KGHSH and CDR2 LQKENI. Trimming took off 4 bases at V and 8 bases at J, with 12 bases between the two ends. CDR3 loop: CASSQFQGYEQFF. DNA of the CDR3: TGTGCCAGCTCACAATTTCAGGGTTATGAGCAGTTCTTC. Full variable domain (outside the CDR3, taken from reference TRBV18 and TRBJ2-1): NAGVMQNPRHLVRRRGQEARLRCSPMKGHSHVYWYRQLPEEGLKFMVYLQKENIIDESGMPKERFSAEFPKEGPSILRIQQVVRGDSAAYFCASSQFQGYEQFFGPGTRLTVL.

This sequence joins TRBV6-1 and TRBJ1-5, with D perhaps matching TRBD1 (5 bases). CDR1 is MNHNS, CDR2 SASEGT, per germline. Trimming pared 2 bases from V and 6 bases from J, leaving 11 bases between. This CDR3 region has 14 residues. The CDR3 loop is CASSERRGSQPQHF. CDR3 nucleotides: TGTGCCAGCAGTGAACGTAGGGGCTCTCAGCCCCAGCATTTT.

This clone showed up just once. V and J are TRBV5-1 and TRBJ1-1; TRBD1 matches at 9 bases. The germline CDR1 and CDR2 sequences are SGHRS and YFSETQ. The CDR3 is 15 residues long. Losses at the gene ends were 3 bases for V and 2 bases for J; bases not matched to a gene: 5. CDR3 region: CASSSQGQGNTEAFF. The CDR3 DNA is TGCGCCAGCAGCTCCCAGGGACAGGGAAACACTGAAGCTTTCTTT.

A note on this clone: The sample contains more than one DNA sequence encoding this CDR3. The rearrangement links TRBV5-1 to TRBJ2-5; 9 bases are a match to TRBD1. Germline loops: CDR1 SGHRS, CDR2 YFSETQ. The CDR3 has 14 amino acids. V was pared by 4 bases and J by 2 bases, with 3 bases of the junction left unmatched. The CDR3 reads CASSPGQGQETQYF. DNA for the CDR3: TGCGCCAGCAGCCCGGGACAGGGACAAGAGACCCAGTACTTC.

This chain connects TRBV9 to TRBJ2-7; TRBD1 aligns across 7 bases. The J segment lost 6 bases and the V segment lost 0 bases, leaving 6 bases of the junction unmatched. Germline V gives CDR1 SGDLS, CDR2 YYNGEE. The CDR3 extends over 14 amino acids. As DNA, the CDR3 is TGTGCCAGCAGCGTAGGGGACAGATTACGCGAGCAGTACTTC. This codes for CASSVGDRLREQYF. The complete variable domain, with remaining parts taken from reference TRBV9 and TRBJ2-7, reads DSGVTQTPKHLITATGQRVTLRCSPRSGDLSVYWYQQSLDQGLQFLIQYYNGEERAKGNILERFSAQQFPDLHSELNLSSLELGDSALYFCASSVGDRLREQYFGPGTRLTVT.

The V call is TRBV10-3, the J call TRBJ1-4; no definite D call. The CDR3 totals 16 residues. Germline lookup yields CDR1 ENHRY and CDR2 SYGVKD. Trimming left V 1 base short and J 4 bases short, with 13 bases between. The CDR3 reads CAISEFAGLGNEKLFF. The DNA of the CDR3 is TGTGCCATCAGTGAGTTTGCAGGTTTGGGTAATGAAAAACTGTTTTTT.

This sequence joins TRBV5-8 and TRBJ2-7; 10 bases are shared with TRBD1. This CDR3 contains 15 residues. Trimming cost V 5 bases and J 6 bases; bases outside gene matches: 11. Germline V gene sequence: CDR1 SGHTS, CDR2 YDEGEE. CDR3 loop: CASSLGQGKIGEQYF. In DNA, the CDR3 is TGTGCCAGCAGTCTGGGACAGGGGAAAATCGGCGAGCAGTACTTC.

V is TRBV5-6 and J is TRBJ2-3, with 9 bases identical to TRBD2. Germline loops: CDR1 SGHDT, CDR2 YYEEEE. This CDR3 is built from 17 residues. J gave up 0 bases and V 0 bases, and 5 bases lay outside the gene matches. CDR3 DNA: TGTGCCAGCAGCTTGGGGCCTAGCGGGGTGAGCACAGATACGCAGTATTTT. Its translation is CASSLGPSGVSTDTQYF. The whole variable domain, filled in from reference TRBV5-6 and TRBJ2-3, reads DAGVTQSPTHLIKTRGQQVTLRCSPKSGHDTVSWYQQALGQGPQFIFQYYEEEERQRGNFPDRFSGHQFPNYSSELNVNALLLGDSALYLCASSLGPSGVSTDTQYFGPGTRLTVL.

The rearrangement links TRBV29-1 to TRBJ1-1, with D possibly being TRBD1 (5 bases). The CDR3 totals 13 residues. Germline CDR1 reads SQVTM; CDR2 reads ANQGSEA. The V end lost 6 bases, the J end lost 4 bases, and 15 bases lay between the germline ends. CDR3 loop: CSVWGGWGTEAFF. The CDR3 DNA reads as TGCAGCGTCTGGGGGGGTTGGGGCACTGAAGCTTTCTTT.

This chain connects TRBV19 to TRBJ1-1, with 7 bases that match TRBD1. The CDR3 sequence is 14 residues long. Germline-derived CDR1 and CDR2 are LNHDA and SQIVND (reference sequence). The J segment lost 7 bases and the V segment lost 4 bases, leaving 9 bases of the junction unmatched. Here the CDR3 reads CASSTKTGVSEAFF. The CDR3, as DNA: TGTGCCAGTAGTACGAAAACAGGGGTGAGTGAAGCTTTCTTT.

The CDR3: CASTKEAGGEGANVLTF. In DNA, the CDR3 is TGTGCCAGCACCAAAGAGGCGGGGGGCGAGGGGGCCAACGTCCTGACTTTC. The chain has TRBV7-9 and TRBJ2-6; 8 bases fit TRBD2. J gave up 4 bases and V 7 bases, and 12 bases lay outside the gene matches. Germline CDR1 SEHNR, CDR2 FQNEAQ (reference sequence). The CDR3 spans 17 residues.

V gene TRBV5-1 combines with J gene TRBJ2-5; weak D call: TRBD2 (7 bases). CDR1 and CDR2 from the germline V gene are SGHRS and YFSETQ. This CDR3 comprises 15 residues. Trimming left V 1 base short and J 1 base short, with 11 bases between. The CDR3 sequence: CASSLWGGLQETQYF. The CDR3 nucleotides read TGCGCCAGCAGCTTGTGGGGGGGGCTCCAAGAGACCCAGTACTTC.

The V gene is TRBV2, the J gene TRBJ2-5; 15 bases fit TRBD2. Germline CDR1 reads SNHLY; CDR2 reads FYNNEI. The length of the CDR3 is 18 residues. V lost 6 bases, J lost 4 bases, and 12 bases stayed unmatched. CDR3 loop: CASRAGTSGGRGRETQYF. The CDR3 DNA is TGTGCCAGCAGGGCTGGGACTAGCGGGGGGCGGGGGAGAGAGACCCAGTACTTC.

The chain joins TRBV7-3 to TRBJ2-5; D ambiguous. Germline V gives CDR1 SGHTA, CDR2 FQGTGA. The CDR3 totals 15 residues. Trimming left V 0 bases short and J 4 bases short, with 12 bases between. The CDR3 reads CASSLTSSMVETQYF. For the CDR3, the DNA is TGTGCCAGCAGCTTAACGTCTTCTATGGTAGAGACCCAGTACTTC.

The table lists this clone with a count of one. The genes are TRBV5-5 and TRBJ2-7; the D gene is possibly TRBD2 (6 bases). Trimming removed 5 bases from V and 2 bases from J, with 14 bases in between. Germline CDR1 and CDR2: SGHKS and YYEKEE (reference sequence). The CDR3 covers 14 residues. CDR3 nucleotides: TGTGCCAGCAGACCTAGCGTGGGAGCCTACGAGCAGTACTTC. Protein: CASRPSVGAYEQYF.

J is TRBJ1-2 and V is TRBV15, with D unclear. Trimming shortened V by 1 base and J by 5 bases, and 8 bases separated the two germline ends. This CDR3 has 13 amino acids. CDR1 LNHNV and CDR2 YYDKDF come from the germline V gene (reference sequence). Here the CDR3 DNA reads TGTGCCACCAGCAGAGTGGGAGAGTATGGCTACACCTTC. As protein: CATSRVGEYGYTF.